This T cell receptor beta chain was identified in a study of human T cells and chemical hapten exposure. Study as a whole: Across the whole study, which lasted around six months, patients were given diphenylcyclopropenone on the scalp once a week. General study points: Expanded TCRs grouped into significantly more large CDR3 similarity clusters than controls produced. Donors, who had alopecia, may show an immune response that differs from healthy people's.

On this clonotype itself: Antigen: not known.

Described time point: patch test 2, 6 weeks after DPC sensitization. The treatment: therapeutic diphenylcyclopropenone sensitization with weekly scalp DPC. Germline V lookup: CDR1 SGHTA, CDR2 FQGTGA. The ends lost 5 bases at V and 4 bases at J; junction bases unmatched: 10. The CDR3 has 16 residues. Each CDR3 protein gets one entry after TCRdb re-called the RACE reads with MiXCR. Of about 140,000 distinct CDR3 sequences in the sample, about 12% were seen once. The sequencing here drew on whole blood, taken in connection with sensitization to the hapten diphenylcyclopropenone (DPC). V gene TRBV7-3 combines with J gene TRBJ2-5, with 10 bases fitting TRBD2. This clonotype originated in a woman in her 50s with alopecia areata. Some clones in this sample may be carry-over from other donors' samples. The CDR3 region has the DNA TGTGCCAGCAGCAACAGCGGGAGGGCCGGGGGAGAGACCCAGTACTTC. It specifies CASSNSGRAGGETQYF.